The clone carrying this TCR beta chain was seen ten or more times. The antigen is not known. These data are taken from a study of breast tumors, draining lymph nodes, adjacent tissues. Study-level results: Tumor TCR diversity was below lymph nodes but above nontumor tissue.

The V end lost 4 bases, the J end lost 1 base, and 7 bases lay between the germline ends. Germline CDR1 MNHEY, CDR2 SVGAGI. This CDR3 contains 13 residues. Breast cancer patients provided tissue from their axillary draining lymph nodes. TCRdb reprocessed the multiplex PCR reads via MiXCR and lists one record per CDR3 protein. Of 200,000 to 250,000 distinct CDR3 sequences in the sample, about 34% were seen once. J is TRBJ1-2 and V is TRBV6-5; tentatively, D is TRBD1 (5 bases). Specimen: axillary lymph node tissue. The TCR comes from a female donor with breast cancer. Some clones in this sample may be carry-over from other donors' samples. The CDR3 spells CASSLQVNYGYTF. The CDR3 coding sequence is TGTGCCAGCAGTTTACAGGTTAACTATGGCTACACCTTC.